Below, 26 T cell receptor beta chains from the same sample are listed, as sequenced in a study of type 1 regulatory T cells. TCRdb re-derived calls from the reads in MiXCR, one entry per CDR3 protein. The sample lists 60,000 to 70,000 distinct CDR3 sequences, roughly half occurring once. Their antigens remain unidentified. Sequencing was performed on cultured non-Tr1 T cells, either the whole culture or a sorted T cell fraction (not recorded which). These receptors came from a human donor in good health.

The CDR3 is CSVGAGTGNGETQYF. CDR3 coding DNA: TGCAGCGTAGGAGCCGGGACAGGGAATGGAGAGACCCAGTACTTC. The rearrangement links TRBV29-1 to TRBJ2-5; 9 bases are a match to TRBD1. Per germline, CDR1 SQVTM and CDR2 ANQGSEA. The CDR3 runs 15 residues. V lost 6 bases and J lost 4; bases outside the gene matches: 12.

This clonotype was observed a handful of times. The chain couples TRBV15 to TRBJ1-2; maybe TRBD1 (6 bases). Germline CDR1 LNHNV, CDR2 YYDKDF (reference sequence). The CDR3 totals 14 residues. Trimming took off 0 bases at V and 4 bases at J, with 9 bases between the two ends. The CDR3 loop reads CATSRDRQAYGYTF. CDR3 nucleotide sequence: TGTGCCACCAGCAGAGATCGACAGGCCTATGGCTACACCTTC.

With regard to this clonotype: Germline and junction disagree at one end, which may indicate a read error. V and J are TRBV4-1 and TRBJ2-1; 9 bases fit TRBD2. CDR3 length: 15 residues. CDR1 and CDR2 from the germline V gene are MGHRA and YSYEKL. CDR3 coding DNA: TGCGCCGGCAGCCCGGGGTTAGCGGGGGTCAATGAGCAGTTCTTC. Residues: CAGSPGLAGVNEQFF.

The V and J genes are TRBV7-8 and TRBJ2-5; 7 bases match TRBD2. The CDR3 sequence is 14 residues long. Germline assignment: CDR1 SGHVS and CDR2 FQNEAQ. The V segment lost 4 bases and the J segment 2 bases; nucleotides outside the gene matches: 4. The CDR3 here is CASSSREGQETQYF. Here the CDR3 DNA reads TGTGCCAGCAGCTCGAGGGAGGGGCAAGAGACCCAGTACTTC.

This clonotype came up a few times. This chain's CDR3 is CASSRSPGGGGGQYNEQFF. CDR3 coding DNA: TGTGCCAGCAGCCGGAGCCCCGGGGGGGGCGGGGGACAATACAATGAGCAGTTCTTC. This chain connects TRBV5-4 to TRBJ2-1; 8 bases align to TRBD2. CDR1 and CDR2 from the germline V gene are SGHNT and YYREEE (reference sequence). With V trimmed by 4 bases and J by 4 bases, 19 bases remained unmatched. The CDR3 extends over 19 amino acids.

This CDR3 reads CSALGAGTEAFF. The CDR3 DNA follows: TGCAGTGCTCTGGGGGCCGGCACTGAAGCTTTCTTT. The genes are TRBV20-1 and TRBJ1-1; D is possibly TRBD1 (6 bases). Trimming pared 5 bases from V and 4 bases from J, leaving 11 bases between. This CDR3 contains 12 residues. Germline values: CDR1 DFQATT, CDR2 SNEGSKA (reference sequence).

The chain links TRBV5-4 to TRBJ2-7; D possibly matches TRBD1 or TRBD2 (7 bases each). The CDR3 totals 18 residues. Germline CDR1 and CDR2: SGHNT and YYREEE (reference sequence). Deletions cut 0 bases from V and 3 bases from J, with 22 bases between. The CDR3 sequence is CASSLVLGGAGAGYEQYF. CDR3 bases: TGTGCCAGCAGCTTGGTCCTAGGGGGCGCGGGGGCCGGCTACGAGCAGTACTTC.

This chain connects TRBV28 to TRBJ2-5, with D uncertain. From germline, CDR1 is MDHEN and CDR2 SYDVKM. The ends were cut back, 2 bases at V and 1 base at J, with 20 bases in the middle. This CDR3 has 18 amino acids. The CDR3 here is CASSLAPGLGSFQETQYF. The CDR3 DNA is TGTGCCAGCAGTTTAGCACCCGGTTTAGGGTCGTTCCAAGAGACCCAGTACTTC.

The sample holds a few counts of this clonotype. This chain connects TRBV12-3 or TRBV12-4 to TRBJ1-1; D remains unclear. This CDR3 is 14 amino acids long. Deletions cut 6 bases from V and 3 bases from J, with 14 bases between. Here the CDR3 reads CASSATGRDTEAFF. In DNA, the CDR3 is TGTGCCAGCAGCGCCACGGGGAGGGACACTGAAGCTTTCTTT.

The V gene is TRBV12-3 or TRBV12-4, the J gene TRBJ2-5, with 9 bases lining up with TRBD2. There are 16 residues in the CDR3. With 3 bases clipped from V and 2 bases from J, the junction kept 7 bases outside the gene matches. The CDR3 sequence is CASSFRLAAFQETQYF. DNA of the CDR3: TGTGCCAGCAGTTTTCGACTAGCGGCCTTTCAAGAGACCCAGTACTTC.

The chain recombines TRBV7-8 with TRBJ2-1, with 7 bases fitting TRBD1. CDR1 and CDR2 from the germline V gene are SGHVS and FQNEAQ. CDR3 size: 15 residues. V lost 3 bases to trimming and J lost 5 bases; unmatched junction nucleotides: 7. CDR3 DNA: TGTGCCAGCAGCTTCCGGGACAGCGCAAACAATGAGCAGTTCTTC. Its translation is CASSFRDSANNEQFF.

The V call is TRBV20-1, the J call TRBJ1-1; D remains ambiguous. Trimming shortened V by 6 bases and J by 11 bases, and 19 bases separated the two germline ends. The CDR3 consists of 12 residues. The germline V gene has CDR1 DFQATT and CDR2 SNEGSKA (reference sequence). The CDR3 here is CSARLGGVGAFF. CDR3 nucleotide sequence: TGCAGTGCCAGACTGGGAGGTGTGGGGGCTTTCTTT.

V is TRBV7-9 and J is TRBJ2-7; TRBD1 matches at 11 bases. V dropped 6 bases and J dropped 3; count of bases not matched to a gene: 7. The germline V gene encodes CDR1 SEHNR and CDR2 FQNEAQ (reference sequence). This CDR3 is built from 15 residues. CDR3 in DNA: TGTGCCAGCAGTGTACCGGGACAGGGGGGCTACGAGCAGTACTTC. Translated, it gives CASSVPGQGGYEQYF.

The chain has TRBV18 and TRBJ1-3; D not certain. Germline assignment: CDR1 KGHSH and CDR2 LQKENI. The CDR3 has 14 residues. V lost 6 bases and J 2 bases, leaving 11 bases between the germline ends. The chain's CDR3 is CASSETPTGNTIYF. DNA of the CDR3: TGTGCCAGCTCTGAGACACCCACTGGAAACACCATATATTTT.

The chain employs TRBV4-1 and TRBJ1-3, with a tentative D call TRBD1 (5 bases). Germline lookup yields CDR1 MGHRA and CDR2 YSYEKL. Trimming stripped 0 bases from V and 1 base from J, with 13 bases between. The CDR3 runs 17 residues. The CDR3 nucleotides read TGCGCCAGCAGCCAAGAAGTAACTGGGGGATCTGGAAACACCATATATTTT. This sequence encodes CASSQEVTGGSGNTIYF.

The chain has TRBV7-6 and TRBJ2-5; 10 nucleotides line up with TRBD2. Germline V lookup: CDR1 SGHVS, CDR2 FNYEAQ. The CDR3 length is 15 residues. After removal of 5 bases from V and 4 bases from J, the junction contained 7 bases not matched to a gene. In DNA form, the CDR3 reads TGTGCCAGCAGCCACGAGAGCGGGGGGGGAGAGACCCAGTACTTC. Translated: CASSHESGGGETQYF.

There are a few counts of this clonotype. V and J are TRBV9 and TRBJ2-1, with 11 bases that match TRBD1. Germline assignment: CDR1 SGDLS and CDR2 YYNGEE. The CDR3 sequence is 15 residues long. The V and J ends lost 7 bases and 8 bases, in that order; junction bases with no gene match: 11. The CDR3 is CASSPGQGAWDEQFF. CDR3 coding DNA: TGTGCCAGCTCCCCCGGACAGGGGGCCTGGGATGAGCAGTTCTTC.

This clonotype was counted once. This sequence joins TRBV6-1 and TRBJ1-2; D unresolved. This CDR3 region has 14 residues. Germline V gene sequence: CDR1 MNHNS, CDR2 SASEGT. V lost 2 bases and J lost 2, with 9 bases in between. The CDR3 nucleotides are TGTGCCAGCAGTGAATCGGGCAGGAACTATGGCTACACCTTC. Translation gives CASSESGRNYGYTF.

The CDR3 nucleotides are TGTGCCAGCAGTCGAAGCTCCTACGAGCAGTACTTC. Protein sequence: CASSRSSYEQYF. The chain has TRBV2 and TRBJ2-7; D uncertain. The CDR3 contains 12 residues. CDR1 is SNHLY, CDR2 FYNNEI, per germline. V lost 5 bases and J lost 0, with 5 bases in between.

The chain combines TRBV5-1 with TRBJ2-1; 13 bases match TRBD2. The V segment lost 1 base and the J segment 7 bases; nucleotides outside the gene matches: 2. Looked up from germline, CDR1 is SGHRS and CDR2 is YFSETQ. The CDR3 totals 15 residues. Here the CDR3 DNA reads TGCGCCAGCAGCTTGACTAGCGGGGGGGAAAATGAGCAGTTCTTC. It is translated as CASSLTSGGENEQFF.

Here the CDR3 DNA reads TGTGCCAGCAGCCATGGGTTGGGGAGGGCCTTAGAATACAATGAGCAGTTCTTC. The encoded protein is CASSHGLGRALEYNEQFF. The rearrangement joins TRBV4-2 to TRBJ2-1; 7 bases are a match to TRBD2. Germline CDR1 and CDR2: LGHNA and YNFKEQ. CDR3 length: 18 residues. With V trimmed by 3 bases and J by 4 bases, 15 bases remained unmatched.

The chain recombines TRBV27 with TRBJ2-7; TRBD1 agrees at 7 bases. CDR3 size: 12 residues. Germline V gene lookup returns CDR1 MNHEY and CDR2 SMNVEV (reference sequence). The V gene end was trimmed by 6 bases and the J gene end by 4 bases; junction bases not matched to a gene: 3. The CDR3 DNA is TGTGCCAGCAGCTACAGGGGTTACGAGCAGTACTTC. This gives the protein CASSYRGYEQYF.

V and J are TRBV20-1 and TRBJ2-7; tentatively, D is TRBD1 (6 bases). The CDR3 loop spans 15 amino acids. V shed 1 base and J shed 3 bases, with 16 bases lying between them. Germline V lookup: CDR1 DFQATT, CDR2 SNEGSKA (reference sequence). The CDR3 sequence: CSARGPRDTYYEQYF. CDR3 nucleotides: TGCAGTGCTAGAGGCCCCCGGGACACCTACTACGAGCAGTACTTC.

A few counts support this clonotype. The chain joins TRBV7-2 to TRBJ1-5; D is uncertain. V was trimmed by 5 bases and J by 3 bases, leaving 14 bases between them. CDR1 is SGHTA and CDR2 is FQGNSA in the germline V gene. This CDR3 is 15 amino acids long. The CDR3: CASSTRAGSNQPQHF. As DNA, the CDR3 is TGTGCCAGCAGCACGAGGGCCGGGTCCAATCAGCCCCAGCATTTT.

This sequence joins TRBV12-3 or TRBV12-4 and TRBJ2-4; the match to TRBD1 covers 9 bases. After removal of 5 bases from V and 1 base from J, the junction contained 12 bases not matched to a gene. The CDR3 sequence is 18 residues long. Here the CDR3 reads CASSRDRERGIAKNIQYF. The CDR3 DNA sequence: TGTGCCAGCAGTAGGGACAGGGAACGAGGTATTGCCAAAAACATTCAGTACTTC.

This chain connects TRBV14 to TRBJ2-1; 8 bases match TRBD1. V shed 0 bases, J shed 8 bases, and the junction held 0 bases outside the gene matches. The CDR3 length is 13 residues. The germline V gene has CDR1 SGHDN and CDR2 FVKESK. The CDR3 here is CASSQDRGHEQFF. CDR3 in DNA: TGTGCCAGCAGCCAAGACAGGGGGCATGAGCAGTTCTTC.